The present TCR beta chain was sequenced within a study of blood T cell repertoires in COVID-19. Study in general: PBMCs, B-cell-depleted T cells, or T cells provided the cDNA or gDNA that made up the material.

The table came from immunoSEQ multiplex PCR; TCRdb's copy has only in-frame clones and leaves some out. Of around 120,000 clones in the sample, 69% were seen once. This clone was seen only a few times. Other DNA sequences in the sample encode the same CDR3. Trimming removed 3 bases from V and 2 bases from J; junction bases left unmatched: 3. The germline V gene encodes CDR1 SGHTA and CDR2 FQGNSA. The CDR3 runs 15 residues. The sequencing input was peripheral blood. This chain uses TRBV7-2 with TRBJ1-4; 7 positions agree with TRBD1. The sequence was obtained from a man at least 80 years old with acute or convalescent COVID-19. The CDR3 coding sequence is TGTGCCAGCAGCTTGACAGGGCCTACTAATGAAAAACTGTTTTTT. It encodes CASSLTGPTNEKLFF.